The clone carrying this TCR beta chain was seen at least ten times. Both iRepertoire HTBI primers and Arm-PCR of CDR3 regions were used to build the TCR beta libraries. TCRdb used MiXCR to reprocess the multiplex PCR reads, holding one entry per CDR3 protein. Of 440,000 or so distinct CDR3 sequences listed, around 14% are singletons. Time point denoted: newly diagnosed GD, antithyroid drugs for less than 3 months. After RNA was extracted from PBMCs, the TCR library was made from it. A volume of approximately 9 milliliters of peripheral blood was collected in EDTA tubes. Germline values: CDR1 KGHSH, CDR2 LQKENI. V shed 7 bases, J shed 4 bases, and the junction held 11 bases outside the gene matches. The CDR3 covers 16 residues. This sample was included in a study of regulatory T cells in long-lasting Graves disease. This sample was also put to use in a study of T cells in Graves' hyperthyroidism and ophthalmopathy. As reported in that work: Within blood appeared most thyroid clonotypes that had expanded above 0.001.

The chain uses TRBV18 and TRBJ2-7; the match to TRBD2 covers 12 bases. This TCR came from a woman younger than 45 with Graves disease. Source: peripheral blood mononuclear cells (PBMCs), taken at new diagnosis, from a patient treated with antithyroid drugs. CDR3 nucleotide sequence: TGTGCCAGCTTCACTGTGACTAGCGGGAGTGAATACGAGCAGTACTTC. As protein: CASFTVTSGSEYEQYF.